This TCR beta chain comes out of a study of cytomegalovirus exposure and HLA in healthy donors. This CDR3 region has 15 residues. The V gene end was trimmed by 3 bases and the J gene end by 2 bases; junction bases not matched to a gene: 4. CDR1 is SGHTA, CDR2 FQGNSA, per germline. PCR was performed using 60 Vbeta and 13 Jbeta primers. The repertoire was sequenced with immunoSEQ multiplex PCR; TCRdb's copy has only in-frame clones and lacks some. The sample includes 100,000 to 150,000 clones, about three quarters of them seen just once. Findings of the study overall: A few of the chains that were CMV-associated were confirmed in vitro to be specific for CMV antigens.

This clone showed up just once. The antigen is undetermined. Sequencing was done on a sample of PBMCs. This chain joins TRBV7-2 and TRBJ1-3, with TRBD1 matching over 7 bases. The TCR sequence derives from a man aged 25-45 years in good health and CMV-seronegative. The CDR3 loop is CASSFQGGAGNTIYF. In nucleotides, the CDR3 is TGTGCCAGCAGCTTTCAGGGGGGAGCTGGAAACACCATATATTTT.